This T cell receptor (beta chain) was retrieved from a study of cytomegalovirus exposure and HLA in healthy donors. A multiplex PCR was run with 60 Vbeta primers and 13 Jbeta primers. Sequencing used immunoSEQ multiplex PCR; TCRdb keeps in-frame clones, though not all of them. The profile shows 76,000 or so clones, 70% to 85% of them singletons. Germline V lookup: CDR1 SGDLS, CDR2 YYNGEE. The CDR3 loop spans 17 amino acids. This clone was detected once. The material sequenced was PBMCs. This chain links TRBV9 with TRBJ2-5, with TRBD2 as a possible D gene (6 bases). The J call may be incorrect, as the DNA end agrees better with TRBJ2-7. The receptor's source is a man aged 25 to 40 in good health and CMV-seronegative. The CDR3 DNA reads TGTGCCAGCAGCCGACGGGGTTGGACTAACCGCTCCTACGAGCAGTACTTC. Amino acids: CASSRRGWTNRSYEQYF.